This T cell receptor (beta chain) came from a study of radiotherapy plus CTLA-4 blockade in lung cancer. Method: immunoSEQ multiplex PCR; TCRdb's copy keeps in-frame clones and lacks some. The sample carries roughly 100,000 clones, about 84% recorded once. Remarks on this clone: No antigen is known for it.

General study findings and limits: The study found tumor-derived TCR clones expanded in blood after radiotherapy plus ipilimumab.

This TCR came from a human donor with non-small cell lung cancer that progressed on radiotherapy plus ipilimumab. Some clones in this sample may be carry-over from other donors' samples. The source was peripheral blood, collected from a patient treated with radiotherapy plus ipilimumab.

The CDR3 sequence is CASSWRVGGEQYF. The CDR3 DNA reads as TGTGCCAGCAGCTGGAGGGTCGGAGGCGAGCAGTACTTC. The chain couples TRBV7-2 to TRBJ2-7; D possibly corresponds to TRBD2 (6 bases). CDR1 SGHTA and CDR2 FQGNSA come from the germline V gene. Trimming left V 4 bases short and J 6 bases short, with 13 bases between. The CDR3 runs to 13 residues.